A single sample is the source of the 16 T cell receptor beta chains below, sequenced in a study of CD4 T cells in relation to SARS-CoV-2 and coronaviruses. The assay was immunoSEQ multiplex PCR, and TCRdb's table has in-frame clones only and misses some. The repertoire holds about 56,000 clones, with 92% as singletons. Input material: naive CD4+ T cells from PBMCs. As to subset: naive CD4+ T cells isolated by negative enrichment. These receptors all stem from an adult with COVID-19.

Note on this clone: A read error may account for a junction end that differs from germline. V is TRBV6-5 and J is TRBJ2-7; D is unresolved. The CDR3 covers 11 residues. Germline CDR1 is MNHEY and CDR2 is SVGAGI. DNA for the CDR3: TGTGCCAGCAGCTACTACAACGAGCAGTACTTC. Amino acids: CASSYYNEQYF.

The chain carries TRBV2 and TRBJ2-7, with 10 bases fitting TRBD2. This CDR3 is 14 amino acids long. Germline V CDR1 and CDR2: SNHLY, FYNNEI. V lost 7 bases, J lost 3 bases, and 6 bases stayed unmatched. DNA of the CDR3: TGTGCCAGCATGGCAGGACTAGCGGACTACGAGCAGTACTTC. This sequence encodes CASMAGLADYEQYF.

This chain links TRBV2 with TRBJ1-5; D is unclear. The CDR3 extends over 13 amino acids. V lost 5 bases and J 8 bases, leaving 13 bases between the germline ends. Germline V gene data show CDR1 as SNHLY and CDR2 as FYNNEI. The CDR3 reads CASSWSEGKPQHF. Here the CDR3 DNA reads TGTGCCAGCAGTTGGTCTGAAGGGAAGCCCCAGCATTTT.

The rearrangement links TRBV27 to TRBJ2-7; D not resolved. Germline CDR1 reads MNHEY; CDR2 reads SMNVEV (reference sequence). The V end lost 9 bases, the J end lost 0 bases, and 12 bases lay between the germline ends. The CDR3 contains 13 residues. CDR3 DNA sequence: TGTGCCAGTAGACCGGCTGGCTCCTACGAGCAGTACTTC. Its protein is CASRPAGSYEQYF.

This clone was detected only once. The chain has TRBV6-2 or TRBV6-3 and TRBJ2-7, with D unresolved. The ends were cut back, 0 bases at V and 0 bases at J, with 9 bases in the middle. Germline V gene lookup returns CDR1 MNHEY and CDR2 SVGEGT. The CDR3 length is 15 residues. The CDR3 sequence is CASSYSISFSYEQYF. The CDR3 DNA reads TGTGCCAGCAGTTACTCGATATCCTTCTCCTACGAGCAGTACTTC.

The J gene is TRBJ2-3, the V gene TRBV9; 8 positions agree with TRBD2. The length of the CDR3 is 16 residues. V lost 0 bases, J lost 0 bases, and 3 bases stayed unmatched. Germline lookup yields CDR1 SGDLS and CDR2 YYNGEE. This CDR3 is CASSVGREASTDTQYF. The DNA of the CDR3 is TGTGCCAGCAGCGTAGGGCGGGAGGCTAGCACAGATACGCAGTATTTT.

V is TRBV3-1 (or the pseudogene TRBV3-2) and J is TRBJ2-4, with D unresolved. The CDR3 is made up of 14 amino acids. The germline CDR1 and CDR2 sequences are LGHDT and YNNKEL (reference sequence). The V end lost 4 bases, the J end lost 0 bases, and 7 bases lay between the germline ends. As DNA, the CDR3 is TGTGCCAGCAGCCGTAGGCAAGCCAAAAACATTCAGTACTTC. As protein: CASSRRQAKNIQYF.

This clone has a handful of counts. This sequence joins TRBV6-5 and TRBJ1-5; D ambiguous. Germline V gives CDR1 MNHEY, CDR2 SVGAGI. The length of the CDR3 is 14 residues. The ends were cut back, 5 bases at V and 2 bases at J, with 10 bases in the middle. CDR3 residues: CASSPGSGNQPQHF. The CDR3 DNA reads TGTGCCAGCAGTCCGGGGAGTGGCAATCAGCCCCAGCATTTT.

The V call is TRBV4-1, the J call TRBJ2-2; the match to TRBD2 covers 10 bases. This CDR3 has 17 residues. Germline loops: CDR1 MGHRA, CDR2 YSYEKL. With V trimmed by 2 bases and J by 5 bases, 8 bases remained unmatched. The CDR3 nucleotides are TGCGCCAGCAGCCAACCGAGGACTAGCGGAAAGACCGGGGAGCTGTTTTTT. Protein sequence: CASSQPRTSGKTGELFF.

The chain combines TRBV28 with TRBJ1-5; tentatively, D is TRBD1 (5 bases). Germline V lookup: CDR1 MDHEN, CDR2 SYDVKM. The CDR3 is made up of 11 amino acids. This CDR3 is CAGGGNQPQHF. CDR3 in DNA: TGTGCTGGGGGGGGAAATCAGCCCCAGCATTTT.

J is TRBJ2-1 and V is TRBV12-1; the table assigns TRBD2, which was not confirmed against the DNA. TRBV12-1 is given as a pseudogene. This CDR3 has 10 residues. CDR3 coding DNA: TGTGCCAGCGACGGACTAGAGCAGTTCTTC. Protein: CASDGLEQFF.

CDR3 DNA: TGTGCCTGGAAAAATGGTAATGAACAGCCCCAGCATTTT. Protein: CAWKNGNEQPQHF. The genes are TRBV30 and TRBJ1-5, with D hard to call. This CDR3 is built from 13 residues. Germline V gives CDR1 GTSNPN, CDR2 SVGIG (reference sequence). The V end was cut by 4 bases, the J end by 7 bases, with 14 bases between.

The chain joins TRBV18 to TRBJ2-7; TRBD1 matches at 10 bases. The length of the CDR3 is 15 residues. The V gene end was trimmed by 0 bases and the J gene end by 2 bases; junction bases not matched to a gene: 1. CDR1 is KGHSH and CDR2 is LQKENI in the germline V gene. The CDR3 sequence is CASSPPGTGAYEQYF. CDR3 DNA: TGTGCCAGCTCACCACCTGGGACAGGGGCCTACGAGCAGTACTTC.

This clone showed up just once. This chain uses TRBV4-2 with TRBJ2-1; 14 bases align to TRBD2. J was trimmed by 6 bases and V by 6 bases; bases with no gene match: 1. The CDR3 is 14 amino acids. Germline CDR1 LGHNA, CDR2 YNFKEQ. In DNA, the CDR3 is TGTGCCAGCAGGGGGACTAGCGGGAGCAATGAGCAGTTCTTC. Its translation is CASRGTSGSNEQFF.

V usage is TRBV5-1 and J usage is TRBJ2-5, with D maybe TRBD1 (5 bases). CDR3 length: 14 residues. CDR1 SGHRS and CDR2 YFSETQ come from the germline V gene. Trimming stripped 0 bases from V and 1 base from J, with 7 bases between. CDR3 region: CASSLGRAQETQYF. DNA for the CDR3: TGCGCCAGCAGCTTGGGCAGGGCCCAAGAGACCCAGTACTTC.

The chain has TRBV2 and TRBJ2-7; 11 bases match TRBD2. Losses at the gene ends were 4 bases for V and 2 bases for J; bases not matched to a gene: 4. Germline CDR1 and CDR2: SNHLY and FYNNEI. The CDR3 totals 15 residues. The CDR3 DNA follows: TGTGCCAGCAGTGGGGGGACTAGCGGTACCTACGAGCAGTACTTC. Protein: CASSGGTSGTYEQYF.